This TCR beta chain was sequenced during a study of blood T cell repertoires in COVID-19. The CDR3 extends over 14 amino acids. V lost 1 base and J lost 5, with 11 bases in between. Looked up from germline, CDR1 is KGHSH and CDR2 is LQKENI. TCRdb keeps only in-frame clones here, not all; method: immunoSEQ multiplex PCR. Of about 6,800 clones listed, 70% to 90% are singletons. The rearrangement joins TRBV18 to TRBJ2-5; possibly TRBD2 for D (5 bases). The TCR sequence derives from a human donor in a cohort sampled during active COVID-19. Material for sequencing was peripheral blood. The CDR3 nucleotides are TGTGCCAGCTCACCACAACGGGATGGGGAGACCCAGTACTTC. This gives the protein CASSPQRDGETQYF.